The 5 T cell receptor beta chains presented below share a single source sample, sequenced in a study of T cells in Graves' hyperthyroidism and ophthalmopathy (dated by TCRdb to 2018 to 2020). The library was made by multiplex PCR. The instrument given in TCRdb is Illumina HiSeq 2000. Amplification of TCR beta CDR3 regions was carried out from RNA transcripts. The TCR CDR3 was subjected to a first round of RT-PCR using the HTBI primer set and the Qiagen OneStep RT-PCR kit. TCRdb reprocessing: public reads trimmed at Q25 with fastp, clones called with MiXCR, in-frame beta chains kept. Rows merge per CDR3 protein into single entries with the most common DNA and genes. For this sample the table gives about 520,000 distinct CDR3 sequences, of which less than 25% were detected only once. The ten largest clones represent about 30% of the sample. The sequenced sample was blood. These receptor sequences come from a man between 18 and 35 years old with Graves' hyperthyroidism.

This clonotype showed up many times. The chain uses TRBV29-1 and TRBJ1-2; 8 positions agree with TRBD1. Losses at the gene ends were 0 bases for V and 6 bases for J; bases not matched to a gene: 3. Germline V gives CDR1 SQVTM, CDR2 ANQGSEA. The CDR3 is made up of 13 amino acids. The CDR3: CSVEDAGGDGYTF. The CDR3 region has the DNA TGCAGCGTTGAAGATGCAGGGGGCGATGGCTACACCTTC.

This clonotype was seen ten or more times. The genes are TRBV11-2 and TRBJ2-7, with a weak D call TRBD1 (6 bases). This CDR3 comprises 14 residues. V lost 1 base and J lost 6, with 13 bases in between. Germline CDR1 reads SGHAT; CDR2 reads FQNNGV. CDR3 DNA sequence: TGTGCCAGCAGCTTAGGTAGGATGGGGGCCGAGCAGTACTTC. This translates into CASSLGRMGAEQYF. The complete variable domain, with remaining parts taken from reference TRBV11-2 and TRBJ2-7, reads EAGVAQSPRYKIIEKRQSVAFWCNPISGHATLYWYQQILGQGPKLLIQFQNNGVVDDSQLPKDRFSAERLKGVDSTLKIQPAKLEDSAVYLCASSLGRMGAEQYFGPGTRLTVT.

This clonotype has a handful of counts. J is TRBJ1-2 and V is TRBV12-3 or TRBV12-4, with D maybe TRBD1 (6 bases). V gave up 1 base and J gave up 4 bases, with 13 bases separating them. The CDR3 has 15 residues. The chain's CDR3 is CASSLVLGGVYGYTF. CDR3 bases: TGTGCCAGCAGTTTAGTTTTGGGGGGCGTCTATGGCTACACCTTC.

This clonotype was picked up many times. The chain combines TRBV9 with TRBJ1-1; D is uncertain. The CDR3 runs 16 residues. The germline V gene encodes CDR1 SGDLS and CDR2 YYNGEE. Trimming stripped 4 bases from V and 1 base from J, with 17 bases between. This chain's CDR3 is CASSPRPTVANTEAFF. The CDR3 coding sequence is TGTGCCAGCAGCCCCCGGCCGACCGTGGCGAACACTGAAGCTTTCTTT.

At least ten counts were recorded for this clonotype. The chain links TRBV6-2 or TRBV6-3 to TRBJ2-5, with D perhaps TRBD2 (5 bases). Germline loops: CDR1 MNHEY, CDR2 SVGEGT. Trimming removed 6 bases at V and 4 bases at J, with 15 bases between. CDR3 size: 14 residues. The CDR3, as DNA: TGTGCCAGCAGCCCGACTACCTCAGGAGAGACCCAGTACTTC. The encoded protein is CASSPTTSGETQYF.